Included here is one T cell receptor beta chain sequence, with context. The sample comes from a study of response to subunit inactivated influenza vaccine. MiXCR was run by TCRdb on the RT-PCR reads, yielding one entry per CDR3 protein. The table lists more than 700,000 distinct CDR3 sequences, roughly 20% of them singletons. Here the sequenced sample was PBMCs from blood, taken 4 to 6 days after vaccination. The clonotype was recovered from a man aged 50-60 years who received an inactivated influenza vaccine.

The DNA for the CDR3 is TGTGCCAGCAGCTCCGAGGGGATTGGGGACTATGGCTACACCTTC. Translation gives CASSSEGIGDYGYTF. This sequence joins TRBV28 and TRBJ1-2, with D possibly TRBD1 on 5 matching bases. Trimming took off 6 bases at V and 3 bases at J, with 17 bases between the two ends. This CDR3 contains 15 residues. The V gene's germline CDR1 is MDHEN and CDR2 SYDVKM.